Detailed here is one T cell receptor beta chain. The clone's antigen remains unknown. No clone much larger than this one lies a single base away; base qualities are absent. This entry belongs to a study of blood T cell repertoires in COVID-19 (dated by TCRdb to about 2020). Broadly, across the study: Samples from collaborators originated in the United States, Italy and Spain and spanned both the acute and convalescent phases of COVID-19. The material from the prospective study consisted of cDNA or gDNA derived from T cells, B-cell-depleted T cells, or PBMCs. Subjects who had been exposed to COVID-19, were actively infected with it, or had recovered from it provided the deeply sampled blood TCRbeta repertoires that made up the dataset. The repertoires were made available in a free public database intended to serve as a resource for research on the immune response to SARS-CoV-2. The samples were drawn from the first 160 participants of the ongoing ImmuneRACE study and from roughly 1,300 subjects provided by 6 global collaborators. A de-identified subject ID, COVID-19 status, age in years and sex were almost always included in the sample metadata. Where HLA class I and class II types were available, the types were taken from metadata supplied by the sample provider, not from assay-based typing.

TCRbeta CDR3 regions were amplified from genomic DNA by means of the immunoSEQ Assay, a bias-controlled multiplex PCR. Turning to the authors' computational methods: The number of nucleated cells in each sample was estimated by amplification of reference gene primers within the assay. To quantify the absolute abundance of each unique TCRbeta CDR3 rearrangement, sequence reads were collapsed and filtered. For each sample, productive Simpson clonality was calculated as the square root of Simpson's diversity index over productive rearrangements. TCRdb retrieved this table from immuneACCESS and kept in-frame rearrangements only. Not all clones are present; in checked studies, unresolved V genes account for under half, and no reason is known for the remainder. V and J calls and clone size are those listed in that table; D and trimming were worked out from the DNA. The table for this sample lists about 120,000 clones; just under 85% of them were counted only once. Less than 8% of the sample rests with the top ten.

CDR1 is given as SGHTA and CDR2 as FQGNSA, both from the germline V gene. The CDR3 numbers 16 residues from cysteine through phenylalanine. The DNA shown is the 48-base CDR3, in frame from base 1. V gives up 5 bases and J gives up 2 bases, and the segment between their germline ends measures 16 bases. Collaborating institutions collected whole blood in K2EDTA tubes following their own protocols. Collaborator samples were shipped for TCRbeta analysis as frozen whole blood, isolated PBMCs, or DNA extracted from either sample type. Summary of the overall study and its limitations: The quantity of clinical and demographic metadata differed by source and by participant and was supplied without curation.

Here the chain combines TRBV7-2 and TRBJ2-1; TRBD2 is a weak D gene call, 5 bases matching. The source of this sequence is a man between 65 and 80 years old with active or convalescent COVID-19. Specimen: peripheral blood. The CDR3 in this case is CASSQIGRVAYNEQFF. The sequence in DNA is TGTGCCAGCAGCCAGATCGGGCGGGTAGCCTACAATGAGCAGTTCTTC.